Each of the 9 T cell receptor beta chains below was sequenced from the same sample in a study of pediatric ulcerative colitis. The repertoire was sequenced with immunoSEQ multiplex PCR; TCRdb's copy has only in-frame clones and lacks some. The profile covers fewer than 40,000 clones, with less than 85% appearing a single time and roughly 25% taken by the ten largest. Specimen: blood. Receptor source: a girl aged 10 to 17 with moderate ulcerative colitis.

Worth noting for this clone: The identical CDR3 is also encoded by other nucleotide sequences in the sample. CDR3 in amino acids: CAWTEFNTEAFF. The CDR3 nucleotides read TGTGCCTGGACAGAGTTTAACACTGAAGCTTTCTTT. The chain employs TRBV30 and TRBJ1-1; D gene uncertain. V lost 4 bases, J lost 2 bases, and 8 bases lay in between. The CDR3 contains 12 residues. Germline V lookup: CDR1 GTSNPN, CDR2 SVGIG (reference sequence).

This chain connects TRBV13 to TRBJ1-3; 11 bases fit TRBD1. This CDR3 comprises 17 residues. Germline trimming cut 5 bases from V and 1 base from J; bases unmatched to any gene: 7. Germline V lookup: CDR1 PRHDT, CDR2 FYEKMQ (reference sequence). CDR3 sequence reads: CASSRDRGSSSGNTIYF. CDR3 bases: TGTGCCAGCAGCCGGGACAGGGGGTCTAGTTCTGGAAACACCATATATTTT.

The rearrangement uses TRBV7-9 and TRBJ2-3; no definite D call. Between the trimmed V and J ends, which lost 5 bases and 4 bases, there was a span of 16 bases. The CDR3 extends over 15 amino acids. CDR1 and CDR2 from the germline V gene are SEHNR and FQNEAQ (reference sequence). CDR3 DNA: TGTGCCAGCAGCCCCCCCCAAGGTACCGCAGATACGCAGTATTTT. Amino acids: CASSPPQGTADTQYF.

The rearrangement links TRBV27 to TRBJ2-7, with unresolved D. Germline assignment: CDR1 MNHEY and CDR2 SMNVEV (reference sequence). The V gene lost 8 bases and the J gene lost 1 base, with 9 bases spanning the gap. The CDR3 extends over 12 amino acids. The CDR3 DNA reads TGTGCCAGCGGTTATAGGTCCTACGAGCAGTACTTC. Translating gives CASGYRSYEQYF.

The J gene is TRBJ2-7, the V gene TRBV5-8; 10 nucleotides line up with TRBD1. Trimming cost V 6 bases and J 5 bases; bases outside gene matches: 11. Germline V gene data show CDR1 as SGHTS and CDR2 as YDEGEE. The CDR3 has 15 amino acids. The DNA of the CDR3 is TGTGCCAGCAACTCCCTGGGGACAGGGGTTCACGAGCAGTACTTC. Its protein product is CASNSLGTGVHEQYF.

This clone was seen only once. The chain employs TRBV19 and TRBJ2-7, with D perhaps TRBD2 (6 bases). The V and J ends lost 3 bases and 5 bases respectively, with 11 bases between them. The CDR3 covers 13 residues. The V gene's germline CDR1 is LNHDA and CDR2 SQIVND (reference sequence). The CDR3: CASSIGSGDEQYF. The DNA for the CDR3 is TGTGCCAGTAGTATCGGGAGCGGCGACGAGCAGTACTTC. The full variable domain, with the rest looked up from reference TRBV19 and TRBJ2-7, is DGGITQSPKYLFRKEGQNVTLSCEQNLNHDAMYWYRQDPGQGLRLIYYSQIVNDFQKGDIAEGYSVSREKKESFPLTVTSAQKNPTAFYLCASSIGSGDEQYFGPGTRLTVT.

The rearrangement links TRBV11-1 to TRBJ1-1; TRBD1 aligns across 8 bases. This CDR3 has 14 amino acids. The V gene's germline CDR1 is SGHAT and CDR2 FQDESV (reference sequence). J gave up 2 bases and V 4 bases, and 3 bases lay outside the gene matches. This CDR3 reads CASSYGQGNTEAFF. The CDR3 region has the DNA TGTGCCAGCAGCTACGGACAGGGTAACACTGAAGCTTTCTTT.

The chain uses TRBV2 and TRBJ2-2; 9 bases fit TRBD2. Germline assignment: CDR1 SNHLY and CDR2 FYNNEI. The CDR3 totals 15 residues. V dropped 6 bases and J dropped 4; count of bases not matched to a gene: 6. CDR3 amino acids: CASRYATSGTGELFF. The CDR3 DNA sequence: TGTGCCAGCAGGTATGCGACTAGCGGCACCGGGGAGCTGTTTTTT.

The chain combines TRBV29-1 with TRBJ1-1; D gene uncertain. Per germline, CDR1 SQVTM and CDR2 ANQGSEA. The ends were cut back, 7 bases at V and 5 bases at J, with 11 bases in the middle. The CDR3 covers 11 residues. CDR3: CSAHAITEAFF. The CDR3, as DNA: TGCAGCGCCCACGCTATTACTGAAGCTTTCTTT.